This record concerns one TCR beta chain sequence. The CDR3 is 15 amino acids. V lost 4 bases and J lost 2, with 13 bases in between. Germline V CDR1 and CDR2: MNHEY, SMNVEV (reference sequence). The data originate from a study of T cell changes during pregnancy in multiple sclerosis. Using immunoSEQ multiplex PCR, the repertoire was profiled, and TCRdb retains in-frame clones only, with some absent. Here the sample spans some 81,000 clones, approximately 94% being singletons. The V gene is TRBV27, the J gene TRBJ2-3, with D unresolved. The clonotype was recovered from a female donor in good health, enrolled as a control in a pregnancy study. This sample comprised peripheral blood, obtained after pregnancy. The DNA for the CDR3 is TGTGCCAGCAGTTGGGCGCCCCTACCCACAGATACGCAGTATTTT. This encodes CASSWAPLPTDTQYF.